These T cell receptor beta chains were read from a single sample in a study of T cell changes during pregnancy in multiple sclerosis. Profiled with immunoSEQ multiplex PCR; TCRdb holds only in-frame clones, not every one. The sample contains just over 35,000 clones, approximately 89% of which appear only once. Sequenced material: CD4+ T cells from peripheral blood mononuclear cells, taken after pregnancy. The receptors shown here come from a female donor in good health, enrolled as a control in a pregnancy study. CDR3s include the opening cysteine and the closing phenylalanine or tryptophan. Each record gives: CDR3 length, V gene, J gene, D gene, clone size, CDR3 DNA, CDR3 protein. A D gene is named only where the DNA matches it firmly. Rows may omit the clone size; those that give it use once, few, many or a size class.

len: 13
v_gene: TRBV6-5
j_gene: TRBJ1-2
d_gene: -
abundance: once
CDR3nt: TGTGCCAGCACCAAGGTCCAATCAGGGGGCTACACCTTC
CDR3aa: CASTKVQSGGYTF

len: 17
v_gene: TRBV7-6
j_gene: TRBJ2-3
d_gene: TRBD2
abundance: -
CDR3nt: TGTGCCAGCAGCTTTGTCCCGGCTAGCGGGGGGTCAGATACGCAGTATTTT
CDR3aa: CASSFVPASGGSDTQYF

len: 14
v_gene: TRBV6-5
j_gene: TRBJ2-7
d_gene: -
abundance: -
CDR3nt: TGTGCCAGCAGTTACACTCCTAGGCACCACGAGCAGTACTTC
CDR3aa: CASSYTPRHHEQYF

len: 15
v_gene: TRBV27
j_gene: TRBJ1-4
d_gene: TRBD1
abundance: -
CDR3nt: TGTGCCAGCAGCCCAATAGTGACAGGGAGTGAAAAACTGTTTTTT
CDR3aa: CASSPIVTGSEKLFF

len: 12
v_gene: TRBV5-1
j_gene: TRBJ1-1
d_gene: -
abundance: -
CDR3nt: TGCGCCAGCACGGGGGGGGGCACTGAAGCTTTCTTT
CDR3aa: CASTGGGTEAFF

len: 17
v_gene: TRBV5-1
j_gene: TRBJ2-3
d_gene: TRBD2
abundance: -
CDR3nt: TGCGCCAGCAGCTTGGGTCTAGCGGGAGGGCCGACAGATACGCAGTATTTT
CDR3aa: CASSLGLAGGPTDTQYF

len: 13
v_gene: TRBV28
j_gene: TRBJ1-2
d_gene: -
abundance: -
CDR3nt: TGTGCCAGCACCTTGACAGCGAACTATGGCTACACCTTC
CDR3aa: CASTLTANYGYTF

len: 18
v_gene: TRBV28
j_gene: TRBJ2-2
d_gene: TRBD1
abundance: -
CDR3nt: TGTGCCAGCAGCCGGCGGACAGGGTGGATTTCGAACACCGGGGAGCTGTTTTTT
CDR3aa: CASSRRTGWISNTGELFF

len: 18
v_gene: TRBV9
j_gene: TRBJ2-7
d_gene: TRBD1
abundance: -
CDR3nt: TGTGCCAGCAGCCCGATCGGGACAGGGAAGGGCGCTCGGGGCGAGCAGTACTTC
CDR3aa: CASSPIGTGKGARGEQYF

len: 17
v_gene: TRBV7-3
j_gene: TRBJ2-3
d_gene: TRBD2
abundance: once
CDR3nt: TGTGCCAGCAGCTTAAGGACTAGCGGGGGGGGCGCAGATACGCAGTATTTT
CDR3aa: CASSLRTSGGGADTQYF

len: 16
v_gene: TRBV5-4
j_gene: TRBJ2-3
d_gene: TRBD2
abundance: -
CDR3nt: TGTGCCAGCAGCCCGGCGGGCCTAGCGGACACAGATACGCAGTATTTT
CDR3aa: CASSPAGLADTDTQYF

len: 14
v_gene: TRBV30
j_gene: TRBJ2-1
d_gene: -
abundance: -
CDR3nt: TGTGCCTGCCAAATCCTAAGCTCCTACAATGAGCAGTTCTTC
CDR3aa: CACQILSSYNEQFF

len: 14
v_gene: TRBV19
j_gene: TRBJ2-3
d_gene: -
abundance: -
CDR3nt: TGTGCCAGCGCTGACGGAGCTAGCACAGATACGCAGTATTTT
CDR3aa: CASADGASTDTQYF

len: 14
v_gene: TRBV28
j_gene: TRBJ1-2
d_gene: -
abundance: once
CDR3nt: TGTGCCAGCCTGATCGGGGGGAGGGGAGATGGCTACACCTTC
CDR3aa: CASLIGGRGDGYTF

len: 16
v_gene: TRBV6-5
j_gene: TRBJ2-7
d_gene: -
abundance: -
CDR3nt: TGTGCCAGCAGTTACTCAAACAGGAATAAAGTCTACGAGCAGTACTTC
CDR3aa: CASSYSNRNKVYEQYF

len: 18
v_gene: TRBV27
j_gene: TRBJ1-5
d_gene: TRBD1
abundance: -
CDR3nt: TGTGCCAGCAGTTCCCTTACCGGGACAGGAAATAGCAATCAGCCCCAGCATTTT
CDR3aa: CASSSLTGTGNSNQPQHF

len: 14
v_gene: TRBV6-1
j_gene: TRBJ2-3
d_gene: -
abundance: -
CDR3nt: TGTGCCAGCAGCCTTAGGAGGGAAGGAGCGTCGCAGTATTTT
CDR3aa: CASSLRREGASQYF

len: 13
v_gene: TRBV5-1
j_gene: TRBJ1-2
d_gene: -
abundance: -
CDR3nt: TGCGCCAGCAGCTTGGGACAGCTCTATGGCTACACCTTC
CDR3aa: CASSLGQLYGYTF

len: 14
v_gene: TRBV6-5
j_gene: TRBJ1-5
d_gene: TRBD1
abundance: -
CDR3nt: TGTGCCAGCAGTCGCCAGCAGGGGGCGAGGCCCCAGCATTTT
CDR3aa: CASSRQQGARPQHF

len: 16
v_gene: TRBV6-5
j_gene: TRBJ2-3
d_gene: TRBD1
abundance: -
CDR3nt: TGTGCCAGCAGTTACCTCAGACAGGGGCTCAGTGATACGCAGTATTTT
CDR3aa: CASSYLRQGLSDTQYF

len: 12
v_gene: TRBV5-4
j_gene: TRBJ2-1
d_gene: TRBD2
abundance: -
CDR3nt: TGTGCCAGCACTTCTCTAGCGGGGGGGCAGTTCTTC
CDR3aa: CASTSLAGGQFF

len: 13
v_gene: TRBV30
j_gene: TRBJ2-7
d_gene: -
abundance: few
CDR3nt: TGTGCCTGGAGTCGTAGCGGCCTCTACGAGCAGTACTTC
CDR3aa: CAWSRSGLYEQYF

len: 15
v_gene: TRBV5-1
j_gene: TRBJ2-3
d_gene: TRBD1
abundance: -
CDR3nt: TGCGCCAGCAGCTTGGGGACAGGTGGCACAGATACGCAGTATTTT
CDR3aa: CASSLGTGGTDTQYF

len: 11
v_gene: TRBV6-5
j_gene: TRBJ1-1
d_gene: -
abundance: few
CDR3nt: TGTGCCAGCAGTCAGACTGGTGAAGCTTTCTTT
CDR3aa: CASSQTGEAFF

len: 13
v_gene: TRBV2
j_gene: TRBJ2-5
d_gene: -
abundance: -
CDR3nt: TGTGCCAGCAGTGGGGGCAGGCAAGAGACCCAGTACTTC
CDR3aa: CASSGGRQETQYF

len: 16
v_gene: TRBV5-1
j_gene: TRBJ2-2
d_gene: TRBD1
abundance: -
CDR3nt: TGCGCCAGCAGCTACACAGGGGCTTCGGGCACCGGGGAGCTGTTTTTT
CDR3aa: CASSYTGASGTGELFF

len: 18
v_gene: TRBV19
j_gene: TRBJ2-1
d_gene: TRBD1
abundance: -
CDR3nt: TGTGCCAGTAGAAACAGGGGCTGGGACCCTAGCTCCTACAATGAGCAGTTCTTC
CDR3aa: CASRNRGWDPSSYNEQFF

len: 14
v_gene: TRBV5-1
j_gene: TRBJ2-1
d_gene: TRBD1
abundance: -
CDR3nt: TGCGCCAGCAGACCTCGGGACAGGGTATCTGAGCAGTTCTTC
CDR3aa: CASRPRDRVSEQFF

len: 15
v_gene: TRBV5-1
j_gene: TRBJ2-3
d_gene: -
abundance: -
CDR3nt: TGCGCCAGCAGCTTGCGCGGACTCCCCACAGATACGCAGTATTTT
CDR3aa: CASSLRGLPTDTQYF

len: 14
v_gene: TRBV25-1
j_gene: TRBJ2-5
d_gene: -
abundance: -
CDR3nt: TGTGCCAGCAATCAGGGTCTATACCAAGAGACCCAGTACTTC
CDR3aa: CASNQGLYQETQYF

len: 14
v_gene: TRBV6-6
j_gene: TRBJ1-4
d_gene: -
abundance: -
CDR3nt: TGTGCCAGCAATATCGAACAGGGCGATGAAAAACTGTTTTTT
CDR3aa: CASNIEQGDEKLFF

len: 11
v_gene: TRBV19
j_gene: TRBJ2-7
d_gene: TRBD1
abundance: -
CDR3nt: TGTGCCAGTAGGGGACAGGGGGAGCAGTACTTC
CDR3aa: CASRGQGEQYF

len: 15
v_gene: TRBV5-4
j_gene: TRBJ1-3
d_gene: -
abundance: -
CDR3nt: TGTGCCAGCAGCTTGGTTCGAGGAGCTGGAAACACCATATATTTT
CDR3aa: CASSLVRGAGNTIYF

len: 17
v_gene: TRBV5-5
j_gene: TRBJ1-3
d_gene: -
abundance: -
CDR3nt: TGTGCCAGCAGCTTCGGTCGGCGGGGTTTCTCTGGAAACACCATATATTTT
CDR3aa: CASSFGRRGFSGNTIYF

len: 13
v_gene: TRBV11-1
j_gene: TRBJ2-1
d_gene: -
abundance: -
CDR3nt: TGTGCCAGCAGCTACCCTAGCAGCGATGAGCAGTTCTTC
CDR3aa: CASSYPSSDEQFF

len: 13
v_gene: TRBV2
j_gene: TRBJ1-2
d_gene: -
abundance: -
CDR3nt: TGTGCCAGCAGTGAGGGTAGACGGGAAGGCTACACCTTC
CDR3aa: CASSEGRREGYTF

len: 15
v_gene: TRBV27
j_gene: TRBJ1-5
d_gene: TRBD1
abundance: -
CDR3nt: TGTGCCAGCAGTTTCAACAGGGGAATCAATCAGCCCCAGCATTTT
CDR3aa: CASSFNRGINQPQHF

len: 16
v_gene: TRBV7-3
j_gene: TRBJ2-2
d_gene: TRBD2
abundance: -
CDR3nt: TGTGCCAGCAGCCCCAGACTAGCGGGGGGGCCCGGGGAGCTGTTTTTT
CDR3aa: CASSPRLAGGPGELFF

len: 14
v_gene: TRBV7-3
j_gene: TRBJ1-1
d_gene: -
abundance: -
CDR3nt: TGTGCCAGCAGCTGGACTGGAAAGAACACTGAAGCTTTCTTT
CDR3aa: CASSWTGKNTEAFF

len: 13
v_gene: TRBV5-4
j_gene: TRBJ2-1
d_gene: -
abundance: -
CDR3nt: TGTGCCAGCAGCTTCCTCAGGGTCGATGAGCAGTTCTTC
CDR3aa: CASSFLRVDEQFF

len: 15
v_gene: TRBV27
j_gene: TRBJ1-4
d_gene: -
abundance: -
CDR3nt: TGTGCCAGCAAGCTAGACAGGCGTAGGGAGGAAAAACTGTTTTTT
CDR3aa: CASKLDRRREEKLFF

len: 14
v_gene: TRBV28
j_gene: TRBJ2-7
d_gene: TRBD1
abundance: -
CDR3nt: TGTGCCAGCAGACTCCTCGGCGCAGGGGGCGAGCAGTACTTC
CDR3aa: CASRLLGAGGEQYF

len: 17
v_gene: TRBV28
j_gene: TRBJ2-3
d_gene: TRBD2
abundance: -
CDR3nt: TGTGCCAGCAGCCGTTCGACTAGCGGGAGTGGCACAGATACGCAGTATTTT
CDR3aa: CASSRSTSGSGTDTQYF

len: 15
v_gene: TRBV7-9
j_gene: TRBJ1-6
d_gene: TRBD1
abundance: few
CDR3nt: TGTGCCAGCGGAACCGGGACAGGGCTTAATTCACCCCTCCACTTT
CDR3aa: CASGTGTGLNSPLHF

len: 16
v_gene: TRBV28
j_gene: TRBJ2-1
d_gene: -
abundance: -
CDR3nt: TGTGCCAGCAGTCCCGACAGCGGGCTCTCCTACAATGAGCAGTTCTTC
CDR3aa: CASSPDSGLSYNEQFF

len: 13
v_gene: TRBV10-1
j_gene: TRBJ1-1
d_gene: -
abundance: -
CDR3nt: TGCGCCAGCACAGGAAAAATGAACACTGAAGCTTTCTTT
CDR3aa: CASTGKMNTEAFF

len: 13
v_gene: TRBV30
j_gene: TRBJ2-3
d_gene: TRBD2
abundance: -
CDR3nt: TGTGCCTGGCACGGACTAGCGGGAGCTCCGCAGTATTTT
CDR3aa: CAWHGLAGAPQYF

len: 15
v_gene: TRBV6-6
j_gene: TRBJ1-3
d_gene: -
abundance: -
CDR3nt: TGTGCCAGCAGTTACTCAGGGCAGGGGGGAAACACCATATATTTT
CDR3aa: CASSYSGQGGNTIYF

len: 16
v_gene: TRBV9
j_gene: TRBJ1-5
d_gene: -
abundance: -
CDR3nt: TGTGCCAGCAGCGTAGATGAGTACGGGAACATGCAGCCCCAGCATTTT
CDR3aa: CASSVDEYGNMQPQHF

len: 18
v_gene: TRBV19
j_gene: TRBJ2-1
d_gene: TRBD2
abundance: -
CDR3nt: TGTGCCAGTAGTATAGTTCAGGGACTAGGAACCTTGGGGAATGAGCAGTTCTTC
CDR3aa: CASSIVQGLGTLGNEQFF

len: 15
v_gene: TRBV6-4
j_gene: TRBJ2-4
d_gene: -
abundance: medium-sized
CDR3nt: TGTGCCAGCAGTGAATCTATAGACGGGGGAAACATTCAGTACTTC
CDR3aa: CASSESIDGGNIQYF

len: 14
v_gene: TRBV27
j_gene: TRBJ2-7
d_gene: TRBD1
abundance: -
CDR3nt: TGTGCCAGCATGTACAGGGGTCGAGCGGACGAGCAGTACTTC
CDR3aa: CASMYRGRADEQYF

len: 13
v_gene: TRBV30
j_gene: TRBJ1-1
d_gene: -
abundance: -
CDR3nt: TGTGCCTGGGGAGGAGAGGTGAACACTGAAGCTTTCTTT
CDR3aa: CAWGGEVNTEAFF

len: 15
v_gene: TRBV5-4
j_gene: TRBJ2-1
d_gene: -
abundance: -
CDR3nt: TGTGCCAGCAGCTACGCGGAGCAAGCGGGTCTTGAGCAGTTCTTC
CDR3aa: CASSYAEQAGLEQFF

len: 13
v_gene: TRBV5-1
j_gene: TRBJ2-7
d_gene: -
abundance: once
CDR3nt: TGCGCCAGCAGCCCACGACTCAACTACGAGCAGTACTTC
CDR3aa: CASSPRLNYEQYF

len: 14
v_gene: TRBV12-5
j_gene: TRBJ2-7
d_gene: TRBD1
abundance: -
CDR3nt: TGTGCTAGTGGTCCGCGGACAGGATACAACGAGCAGTACTTC
CDR3aa: CASGPRTGYNEQYF

len: 15
v_gene: TRBV29-1
j_gene: TRBJ1-1
d_gene: TRBD1
abundance: -
CDR3nt: TGCAGCGTTGACCGACAGGGAGTAGGGAACACTGAAGCTTTCTTT
CDR3aa: CSVDRQGVGNTEAFF

len: 14
v_gene: TRBV7-3
j_gene: TRBJ1-2
d_gene: TRBD1
abundance: -
CDR3nt: TGTGCCAGCAGCTTAGGGGACAGGGGAAATGGCTACACCTTC
CDR3aa: CASSLGDRGNGYTF

len: 14
v_gene: TRBV5-1
j_gene: TRBJ2-3
d_gene: -
abundance: -
CDR3nt: TGCGCCAGCAGCGGGGGGTTAAGCACAGATACGCAGTATTTT
CDR3aa: CASSGGLSTDTQYF